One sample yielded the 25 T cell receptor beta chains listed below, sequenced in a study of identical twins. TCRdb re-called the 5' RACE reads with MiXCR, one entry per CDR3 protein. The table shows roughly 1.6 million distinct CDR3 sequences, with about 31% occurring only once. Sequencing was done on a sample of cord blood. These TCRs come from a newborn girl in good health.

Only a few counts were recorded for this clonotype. The CDR3 sequence is CASSLEGTVNQPQHF. As DNA, the CDR3 is TGCGCCAGCAGCTTGGAAGGGACAGTCAATCAGCCCCAGCATTTT. The chain employs TRBV5-1 and TRBJ1-5; 7 nucleotides align to TRBD1. This CDR3 is 15 amino acids long. The germline CDR1 and CDR2 sequences are SGHRS and YFSETQ. V dropped 0 bases and J dropped 3; count of bases not matched to a gene: 3.

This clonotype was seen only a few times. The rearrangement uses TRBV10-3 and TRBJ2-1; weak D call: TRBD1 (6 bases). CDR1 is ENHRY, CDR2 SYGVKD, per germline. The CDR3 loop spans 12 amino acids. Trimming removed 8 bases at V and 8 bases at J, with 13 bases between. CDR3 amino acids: CAIGAPGDEQFF. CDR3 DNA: TGTGCCATCGGAGCCCCAGGGGATGAGCAGTTCTTC.

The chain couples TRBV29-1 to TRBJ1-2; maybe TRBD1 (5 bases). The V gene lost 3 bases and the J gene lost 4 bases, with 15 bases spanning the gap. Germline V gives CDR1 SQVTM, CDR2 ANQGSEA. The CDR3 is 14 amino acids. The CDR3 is CSVEAGNRGYGYTF. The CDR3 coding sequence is TGCAGCGTTGAGGCAGGGAATAGGGGCTATGGCTACACCTTC.

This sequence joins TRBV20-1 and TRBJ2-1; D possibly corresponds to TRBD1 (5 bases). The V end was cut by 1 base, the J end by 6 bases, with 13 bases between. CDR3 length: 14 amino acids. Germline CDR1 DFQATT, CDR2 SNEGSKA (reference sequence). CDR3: CSARGGFRSNEQFF. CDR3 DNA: TGCAGTGCTAGAGGGGGCTTCCGGAGCAATGAGCAGTTCTTC.

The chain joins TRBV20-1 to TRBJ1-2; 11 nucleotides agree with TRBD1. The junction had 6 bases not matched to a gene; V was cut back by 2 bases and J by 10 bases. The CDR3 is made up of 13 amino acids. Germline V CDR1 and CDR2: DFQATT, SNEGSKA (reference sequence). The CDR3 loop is CSARRDRGRDYTF. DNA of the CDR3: TGCAGTGCTAGAAGGGACAGGGGGAGGGACTACACCTTC.

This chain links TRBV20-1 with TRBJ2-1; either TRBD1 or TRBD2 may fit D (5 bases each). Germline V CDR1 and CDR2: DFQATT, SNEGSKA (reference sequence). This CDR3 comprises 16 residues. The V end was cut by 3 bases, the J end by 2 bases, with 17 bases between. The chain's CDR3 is CSARRYGADTYNEQFF. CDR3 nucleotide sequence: TGCAGTGCTAGGCGGTATGGAGCGGACACCTACAATGAGCAGTTCTTC.

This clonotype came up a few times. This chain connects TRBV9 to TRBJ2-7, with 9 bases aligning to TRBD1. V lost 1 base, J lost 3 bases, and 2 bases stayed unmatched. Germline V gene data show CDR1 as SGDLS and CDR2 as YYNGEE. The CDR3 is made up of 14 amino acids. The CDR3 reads CASSVRGQGYEQYF. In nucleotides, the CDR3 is TGTGCCAGCAGCGTAAGGGGACAGGGCTACGAGCAGTACTTC.

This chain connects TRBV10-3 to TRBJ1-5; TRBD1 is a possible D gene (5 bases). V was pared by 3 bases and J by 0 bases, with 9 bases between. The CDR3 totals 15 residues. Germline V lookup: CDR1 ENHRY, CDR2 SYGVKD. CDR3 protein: CAISDPTDSNQPQHF. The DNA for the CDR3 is TGTGCCATCAGTGACCCGACAGATAGCAATCAGCCCCAGCATTTT.

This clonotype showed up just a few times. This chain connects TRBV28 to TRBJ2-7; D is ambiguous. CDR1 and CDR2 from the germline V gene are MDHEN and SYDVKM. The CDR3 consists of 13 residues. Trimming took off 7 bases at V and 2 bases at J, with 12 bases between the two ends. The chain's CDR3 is CASTLSSTYEQYF. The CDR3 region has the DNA TGTGCCAGCACTCTCAGCTCCACCTACGAGCAGTACTTC.

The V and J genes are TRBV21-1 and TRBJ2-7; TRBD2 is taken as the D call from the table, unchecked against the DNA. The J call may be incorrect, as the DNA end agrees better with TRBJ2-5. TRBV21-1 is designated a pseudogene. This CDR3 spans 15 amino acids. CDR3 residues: CASSKAPSGGETQYF. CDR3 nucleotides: TGTGCCAGCAGCAAAGCGCCTAGCGGGGGGGAGACCCAGTACTTC.

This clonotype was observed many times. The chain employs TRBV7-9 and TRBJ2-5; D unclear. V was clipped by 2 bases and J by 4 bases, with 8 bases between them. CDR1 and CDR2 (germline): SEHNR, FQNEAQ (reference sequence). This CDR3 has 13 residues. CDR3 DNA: TGTGCCAGCAGCTTACGCCAGCTAGAGACCCAGTACTTC. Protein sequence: CASSLRQLETQYF.

CDR3 loop: CASSIDRGQNQPQHF. CDR3 sequence (DNA): TGTGCCAGTAGTATAGATCGTGGACAGAATCAGCCCCAGCATTTT. This sequence joins TRBV19 and TRBJ1-5; a possible D gene is TRBD1 (6 bases). Germline V CDR1 and CDR2: LNHDA, SQIVND (reference sequence). Trimming removed 0 bases from V and 4 bases from J, with 10 bases in between. The CDR3 totals 15 residues.

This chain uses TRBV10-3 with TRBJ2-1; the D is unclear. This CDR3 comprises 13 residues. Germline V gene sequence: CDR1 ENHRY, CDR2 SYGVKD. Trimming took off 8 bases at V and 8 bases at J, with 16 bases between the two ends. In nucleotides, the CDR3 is TGTGCCATCTCGCGGCCCCTAGGCGATGAGCAGTTCTTC. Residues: CAISRPLGDEQFF.

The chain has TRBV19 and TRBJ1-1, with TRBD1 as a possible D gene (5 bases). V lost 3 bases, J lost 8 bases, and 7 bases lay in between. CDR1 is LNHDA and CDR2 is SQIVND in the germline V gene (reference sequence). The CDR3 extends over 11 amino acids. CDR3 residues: CASSIRGEAFF. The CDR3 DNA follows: TGTGCCAGTAGTATCCGGGGGGAAGCTTTCTTT.

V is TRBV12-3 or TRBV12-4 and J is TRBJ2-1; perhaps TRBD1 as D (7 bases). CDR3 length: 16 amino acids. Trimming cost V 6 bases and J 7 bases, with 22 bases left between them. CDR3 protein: CASRGGIGRIGNEQFF. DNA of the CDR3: TGTGCCAGCAGAGGGGGCATCGGGAGAATCGGAAATGAGCAGTTCTTC.

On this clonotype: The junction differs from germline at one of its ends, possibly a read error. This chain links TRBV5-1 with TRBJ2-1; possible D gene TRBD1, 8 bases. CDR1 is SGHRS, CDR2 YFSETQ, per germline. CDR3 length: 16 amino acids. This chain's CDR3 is CASSLGTGGAYNERFF. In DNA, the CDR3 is TGCGCCAGCAGCTTGGGAACAGGGGGGGCCTACAATGAGCGGTTCTTC.

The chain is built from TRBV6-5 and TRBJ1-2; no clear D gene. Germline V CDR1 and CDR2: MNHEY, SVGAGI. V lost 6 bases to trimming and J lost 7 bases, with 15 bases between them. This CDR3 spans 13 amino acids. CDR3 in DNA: TGTGCCAGCAGCCTCGGGTCCATCAGTGGCTACACCTTC. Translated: CASSLGSISGYTF.

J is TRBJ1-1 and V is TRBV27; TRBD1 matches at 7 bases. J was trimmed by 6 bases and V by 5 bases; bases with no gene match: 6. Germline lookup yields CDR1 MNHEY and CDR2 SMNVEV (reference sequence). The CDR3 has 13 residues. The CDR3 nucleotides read TGTGCCAGCAGTAGACAGGGTAAGGCTGAAGCTTTCTTT. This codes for CASSRQGKAEAFF.

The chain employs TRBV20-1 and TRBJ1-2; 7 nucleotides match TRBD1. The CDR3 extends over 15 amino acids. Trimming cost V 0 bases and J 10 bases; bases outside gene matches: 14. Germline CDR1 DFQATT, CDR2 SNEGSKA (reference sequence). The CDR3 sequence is CSARDRRGGVSDYTF. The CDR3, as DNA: TGCAGTGCTAGAGATCGGAGAGGGGGCGTTTCAGACTACACCTTC.

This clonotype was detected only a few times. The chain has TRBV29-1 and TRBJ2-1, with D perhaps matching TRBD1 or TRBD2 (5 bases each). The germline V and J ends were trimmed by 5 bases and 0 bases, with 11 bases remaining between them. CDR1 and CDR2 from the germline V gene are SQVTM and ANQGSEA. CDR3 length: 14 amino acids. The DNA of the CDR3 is TGCAGCGTTTCATGGGGGAGCTCCTACAATGAGCAGTTCTTC. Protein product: CSVSWGSSYNEQFF.

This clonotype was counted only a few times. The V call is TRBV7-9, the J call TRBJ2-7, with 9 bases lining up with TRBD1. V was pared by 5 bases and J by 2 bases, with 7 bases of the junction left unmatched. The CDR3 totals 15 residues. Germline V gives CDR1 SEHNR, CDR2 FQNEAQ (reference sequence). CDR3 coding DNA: TGTGCCAGCAGCCACGACAGGGGGGGAACCTACGAGCAGTACTTC. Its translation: CASSHDRGGTYEQYF.

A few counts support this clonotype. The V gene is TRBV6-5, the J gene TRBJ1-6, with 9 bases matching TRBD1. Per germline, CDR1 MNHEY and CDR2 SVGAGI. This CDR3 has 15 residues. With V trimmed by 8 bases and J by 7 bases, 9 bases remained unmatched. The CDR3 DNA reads TGTGCCAGCCGCCCCCACAGGGGGCGGAATTCACCCCTCCACTTT. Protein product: CASRPHRGRNSPLHF.

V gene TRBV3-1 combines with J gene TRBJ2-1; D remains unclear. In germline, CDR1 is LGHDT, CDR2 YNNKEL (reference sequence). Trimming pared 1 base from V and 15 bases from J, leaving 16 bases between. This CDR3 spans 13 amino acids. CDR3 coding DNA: TGTGCCAGCAGCCAAGCTGGTTTCGGACCCCCGTTCTTC. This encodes CASSQAGFGPPFF.

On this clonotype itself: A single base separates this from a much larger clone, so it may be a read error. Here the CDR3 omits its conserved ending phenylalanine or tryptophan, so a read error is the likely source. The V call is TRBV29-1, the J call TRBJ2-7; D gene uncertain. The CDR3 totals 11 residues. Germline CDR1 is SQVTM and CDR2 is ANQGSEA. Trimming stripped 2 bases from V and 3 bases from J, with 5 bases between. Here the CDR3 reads CSVEHGYEQYS. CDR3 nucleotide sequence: TGCAGCGTTGAACACGGCTACGAGCAGTACTCC.

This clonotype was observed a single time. The CDR3 region has the DNA TGTGCCAGCAGTTTAAAGGCCACTAGCGTAGTCAATGAGCAGTTCTTC. Translated: CASSLKATSVVNEQFF. J is TRBJ2-1 and V is TRBV5-8; 7 positions agree with TRBD2. V was pared by 5 bases and J by 6 bases, with 14 bases of the junction left unmatched. In germline, CDR1 is SGHTS, CDR2 YDEGEE. The CDR3 totals 16 residues.